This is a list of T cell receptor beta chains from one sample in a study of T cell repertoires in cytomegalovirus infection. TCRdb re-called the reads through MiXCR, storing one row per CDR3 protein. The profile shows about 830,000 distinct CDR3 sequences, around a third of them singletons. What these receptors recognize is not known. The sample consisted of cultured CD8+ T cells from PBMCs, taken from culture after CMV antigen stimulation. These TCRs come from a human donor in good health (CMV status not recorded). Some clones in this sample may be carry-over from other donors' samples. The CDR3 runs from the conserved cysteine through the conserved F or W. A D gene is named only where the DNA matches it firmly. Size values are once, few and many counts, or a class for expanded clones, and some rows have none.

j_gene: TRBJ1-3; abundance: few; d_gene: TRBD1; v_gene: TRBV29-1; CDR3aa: CSVVEGAGNTIYF; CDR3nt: TGCAGCGTTGTAGAGGGGGCGGGAAACACCATATATTTT
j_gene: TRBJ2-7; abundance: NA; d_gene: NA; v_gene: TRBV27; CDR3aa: CVSKIHLGFVYEQYF; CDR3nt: TGTGTCAGCAAAATACACCTGGGGTTTGTGTACGAGCAGTACTTC
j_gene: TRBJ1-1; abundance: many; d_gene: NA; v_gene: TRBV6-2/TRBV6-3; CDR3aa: CASSYRETVPNTEAFF; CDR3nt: TGTGCCAGCAGTTACCGGGAAACAGTGCCGAACACTGAAGCTTTCTTT
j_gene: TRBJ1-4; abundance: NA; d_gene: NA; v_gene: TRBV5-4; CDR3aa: CASSFWGSGKLFF; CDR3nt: TGTGCCAGCAGCTTCTGGGGGTCCGGAAAACTGTTTTTT
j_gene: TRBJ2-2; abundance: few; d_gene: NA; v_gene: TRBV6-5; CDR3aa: CASSVPGVNTGELFF; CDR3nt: TGTGCCAGCAGTGTTCCGGGAGTAAACACCGGGGAGCTGTTTTTT
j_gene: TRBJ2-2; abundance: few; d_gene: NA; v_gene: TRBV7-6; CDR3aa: CAILRRTGELFF; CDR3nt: TGTGCCATTCTAAGACGAACCGGGGAGCTGTTTTTT
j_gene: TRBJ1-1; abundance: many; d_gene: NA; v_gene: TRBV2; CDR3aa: CASLDRTFQMNTEAFF; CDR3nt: TGTGCCAGCCTCGATAGGACTTTCCAGATGAACACTGAAGCTTTCTTT
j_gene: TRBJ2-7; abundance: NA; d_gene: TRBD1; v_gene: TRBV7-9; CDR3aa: CASSAQGSSYEQYF; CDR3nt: TGTGCCAGCAGCGCACAGGGGAGCTCCTACGAGCAGTACTTC
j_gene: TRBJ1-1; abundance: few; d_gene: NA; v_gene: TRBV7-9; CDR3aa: CASRVPGWQDTEAFF; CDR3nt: TGTGCCAGCAGGGTACCAGGGTGGCAGGACACTGAAGCTTTCTTT
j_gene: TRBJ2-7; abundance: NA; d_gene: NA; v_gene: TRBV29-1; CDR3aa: CSAGEGDLYEQYF; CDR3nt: TGCAGCGCCGGTGAGGGGGACCTCTACGAGCAGTACTTC
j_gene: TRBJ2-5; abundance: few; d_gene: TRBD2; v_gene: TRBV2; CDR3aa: CASTLAGDQETQYF; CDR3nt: TGTGCCAGCACCCTAGCGGGGGACCAAGAGACCCAGTACTTC
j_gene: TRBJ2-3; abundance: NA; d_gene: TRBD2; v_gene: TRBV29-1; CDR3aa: CSVEDGGTSGNTDTQYF; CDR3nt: TGCAGCGTTGAAGATGGGGGGACTAGCGGGAACACAGATACGCAGTATTTT
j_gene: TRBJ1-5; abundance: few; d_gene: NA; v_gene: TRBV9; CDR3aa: CASSPMGSSNQPQHF; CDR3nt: TGTGCCAGCAGCCCCATGGGGAGCAGCAATCAGCCCCAGCATTTT
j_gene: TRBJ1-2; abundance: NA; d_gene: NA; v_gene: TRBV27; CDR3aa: CASSSRQRPFQGYTF; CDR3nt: TGTGCCAGCAGTTCCCGACAGCGTCCTTTTCAGGGCTACACCTTC
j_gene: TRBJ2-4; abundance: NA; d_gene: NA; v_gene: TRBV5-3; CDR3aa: CASSLNGGGSKNIQYF; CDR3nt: TGTGCCAGCAGCTTGAACGGGGGAGGTTCCAAAAACATTCAGTACTTC
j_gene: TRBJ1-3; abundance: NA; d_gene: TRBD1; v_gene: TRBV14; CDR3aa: CASSGTATSGNTIYF; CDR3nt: TGTGCCAGCAGCGGGACAGCAACCTCTGGAAACACCATATATTTT
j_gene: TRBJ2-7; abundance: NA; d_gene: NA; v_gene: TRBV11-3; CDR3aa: CASSLPEQGPKLVEQYF; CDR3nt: TGTGCCAGCAGCTTACCTGAGCAGGGGCCAAAGCTGGTCGAGCAGTACTTC
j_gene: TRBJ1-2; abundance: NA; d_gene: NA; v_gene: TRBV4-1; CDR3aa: CASSQAGTYGYTF; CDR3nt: TGCGCCAGCAGCCAGGCCGGGACGTACGGCTACACCTTC
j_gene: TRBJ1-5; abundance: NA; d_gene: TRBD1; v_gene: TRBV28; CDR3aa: CASSFSGQTFNQPQHF; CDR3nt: TGTGCCAGCAGTTTTTCGGGACAGACCTTCAATCAGCCCCAGCATTTT
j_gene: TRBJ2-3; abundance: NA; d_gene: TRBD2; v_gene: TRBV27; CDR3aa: CASSFPGLEEYF; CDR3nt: TGTGCCAGCAGTTTCCCGGGACTAGAGGAGTATTTT
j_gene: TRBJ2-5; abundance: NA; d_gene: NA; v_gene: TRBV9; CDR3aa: CASSVVGQMGETQYF; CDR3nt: TGTGCCAGCAGCGTAGTTGGGCAGATGGGAGAGACCCAGTACTTC
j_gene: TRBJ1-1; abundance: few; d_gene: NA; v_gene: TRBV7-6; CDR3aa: CASTYANTEAFF; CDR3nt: TGTGCCAGCACCTACGCGAACACTGAAGCTTTCTTT
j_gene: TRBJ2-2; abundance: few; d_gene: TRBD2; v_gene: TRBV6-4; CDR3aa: CASRVAGATNTGELFF; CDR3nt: TGTGCCAGCAGGGTAGCGGGGGCGACGAACACCGGGGAGCTGTTTTTT
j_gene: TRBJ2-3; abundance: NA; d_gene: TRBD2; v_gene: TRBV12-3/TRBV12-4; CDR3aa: CTSGPVAGGYTDTQYF; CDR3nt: TGTACCAGCGGCCCAGTAGCGGGAGGCTACACAGATACGCAGTATTTT
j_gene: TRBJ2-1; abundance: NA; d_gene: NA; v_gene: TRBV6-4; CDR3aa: CASSAGGPNNEQFF; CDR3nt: TGTGCCAGCAGTGCCGGGGGGCCTAACAATGAGCAGTTCTTC
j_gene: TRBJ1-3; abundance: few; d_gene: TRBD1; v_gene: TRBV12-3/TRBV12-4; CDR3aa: CASSPFRDRGFGASGNTIYF; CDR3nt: TGTGCCAGCAGCCCCTTCCGGGACAGGGGTTTTGGGGCCTCTGGAAACACCATATATTTT
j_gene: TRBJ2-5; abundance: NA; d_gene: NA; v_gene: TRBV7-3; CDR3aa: CASSPDWRETQYF; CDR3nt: TGTGCCAGCAGTCCGGACTGGAGGGAGACCCAGTACTTC